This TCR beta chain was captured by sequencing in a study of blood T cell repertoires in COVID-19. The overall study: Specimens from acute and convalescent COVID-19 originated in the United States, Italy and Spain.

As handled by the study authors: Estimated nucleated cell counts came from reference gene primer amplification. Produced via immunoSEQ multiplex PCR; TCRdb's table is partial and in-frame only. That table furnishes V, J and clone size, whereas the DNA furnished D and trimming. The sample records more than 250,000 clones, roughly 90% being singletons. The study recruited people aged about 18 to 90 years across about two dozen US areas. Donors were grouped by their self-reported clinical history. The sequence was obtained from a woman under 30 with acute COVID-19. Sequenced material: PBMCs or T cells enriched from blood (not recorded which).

The CDR3 sequence: CASGLVLPREQFF. Here the CDR3 DNA reads TGTGCTAGTGGTTTGGTACTCCCCAGGGAGCAGTTCTTC. V gene TRBV12-5 combines with J gene TRBJ2-1; unclear D gene. With 0 bases removed from V and 10 bases from J, the gap between germline ends came to 10 bases. This CDR3 has 13 residues. Germline CDR1 LGHNT, CDR2 FRNRAP. Full variable domain (rest looked up from reference TRBV12-5 and TRBJ2-1): DARVTQTPRHKVTEMGQEVTMRCQPILGHNTVFWYRQTMMQGLELLAYFRNRAPLDDSGMPKDRFSAEMPDATLATLKIQPSEPRDSAVYFCASGLVLPREQFFGPGTRLTVL.